This is a list of T cell receptor beta chains from one sample in a study of STAT5B mutations in CD4+ large granular lymphocyte leukemia. Sequenced by immunoSEQ multiplex PCR; TCRdb stores in-frame clones only, minus some. The repertoire holds around 35,000 clones, with about 65% as singletons. Sequenced: CD4+ T cells from blood buffy coats. These receptors originate from a human donor in good health. The CDR3 runs from the conserved cysteine through the conserved F or W. Each record gives: J gene, V gene, CDR3 protein.

TRBJ2-1,TRBV7-2,CASSLGLREQFF
TRBJ1-5,TRBV27,CASRGTGGGQPQHF
TRBJ2-7,TRBV18,CASSQPGQGDYEQYF
TRBJ2-2,TRBV2,CASSHGEFTGELFF
TRBJ1-2,TRBV11-2,CASSLQQGGGYTF
TRBJ2-3,TRBV6-5,CASRRLVFVADTQYF
TRBJ2-7,TRBV27,CASSGRTESSYEQYF
TRBJ1-2,TRBV20-1,CSAARGGYTF
TRBJ2-7,TRBV19,CASSVRDGADEQYF
TRBJ1-3,TRBV5-6,CASSFFGQSAGNTIYF
TRBJ1-5,TRBV5-1,CASSLGGEGNQPQHF
TRBJ2-1,TRBV25-1,CASSETGRGRGNEQFF
TRBJ2-7,TRBV20-1,CSAKDAYEQYF
TRBJ2-1,TRBV19,CASSIPSGGHNEQFF
TRBJ2-1,TRBV7-8,CASSYRTSGGSTLF
TRBJ2-1,TRBV7-2,CASSLAPGAYNEQFF
TRBJ2-3,TRBV11-2,CASSFRLGTDTQYF
TRBJ1-2,TRBV7-9,CASTGQGSVGGYTF
TRBJ1-3,TRBV18,CASSPGGPGNTIYF
TRBJ2-6,TRBV7-6,CASSLGHASGANVLTF
TRBJ2-5,TRBV10-3,CAISKGLAGQETQYF